This T cell receptor (beta chain) was sequenced in a study of identical twins listed by TCRdb under 2016. For the study in its entirety: To test whether fetal clonotypes persist, this study deep-sequenced TCR alpha and beta repertoires from monozygotic twins, from unrelated adults of various ages, and from cord blood. To rule out contamination, the twin experiments were replicated at different times with different library preparation protocols.

Results and caveats for the whole study, not just this receptor: Out-of-frame TCR alpha sharing in monozygotic twins was systematically underestimated by recombination models, whereas sharing between unrelated individuals was in agreement with the recombination models. Zero-insertion analyses could be partly confounded by invariant T cells such as MAIT and iNKT, although diverse VJ usage argued against such confounding for most clonotypes. Conclusions relied on cross-sectional statistical analysis, since the same donors could not be followed over many years. The excess sharing between twins in beta out-of-frame sequences was weaker because fewer shared sequences reduced the signal-to-noise ratio. Fewer insertions were carried by abundant cord blood beta clonotypes, a similar but weaker trend appeared in young adult naive repertoires, and no such trend appeared in memory repertoires. Compared with coincidental sharing between unrelated individuals, out-of-frame TCR alpha sequences shared between twins had an excess of sequences with low generation probability.

This clonotype was seen a handful of times. Its antigen is unknown. No qualities accompany the bases; no much larger clone lies one base away. Here V drops 5 bases and J drops 6 bases, and the junction holds 2 bases not matched to any gene. The CDR3, from cysteine to phenylalanine, totals 13 residues. CDR3 DNA is the only sequence kept; it has 39 bases, read in frame from the first base. Sequences SGHAT (CDR1) and FQNNGV (CDR2) are obtained from the germline V gene. Receptor libraries were prepared by 5' RACE. This sample was sequenced with an Illumina HiSeq 2000. A universal primer binding site was added through template switching, and the final cDNA carried a unique molecular identifier so that TCR cDNA molecules could be counted accurately. Specific primers in the conserved constant-segment region were used to synthesize first-strand cDNA for TCR alpha and beta chains. To control for contamination, each cDNA library was double barcoded with a SMART-Mk sample barcode plus Illumina barcodes. TruSeq adapter sequences and Illumina sample barcodes were added in two successive PCR steps. Sequencing of the TCR alpha and beta cDNA libraries was done on the Illumina HiSeq platform using custom primers. As for how the authors treated the data: MiGEC was used to process raw reads and extract unique molecular identifiers, and MiXCR was used to find CDR3 positions. For each individual, recombination models were inferred using an EM algorithm with the repgenHMM and IGoR tools. Shared clonotypes were analyzed with the tcR package in R, and sharing was normalized by the product of cloneset sizes. Out-of-frame nonproductive sequences were analyzed to study raw recombination free of thymic and clonal selection effects. TCRdb took the public reads, trimmed them with fastp at Q25, ran MiXCR for clone calling and kept in-frame beta chains. Each entry merges the rows of one CDR3 protein and shows their most common DNA and genes. V and J calls and clone size were set by TCRdb, not the authors. Within this sample are about 530,000 distinct CDR3 sequences, with 20% to 25% of them counted one time only. The ten largest make up around 0.48% of the sample.

All donors were healthy Caucasians. Three pairs of female monozygotic twins, all aged roughly 18 to 30 years, made up the twin cohort. Positive isolation kits from Invitrogen were used to isolate CD4+ and CD8+ T cell populations. In addition, the sample was reused for a study of yellow fever vaccine responses in identical twins. As noted in the second study: The authors reported that the T cell response to vaccination in identical twins appeared partly convergent and partly personalized. Focusing on identical twins, the study followed the T cell clones that responded to the vaccine, and did so with precision.

Rearrangement joined TRBV11-2 to TRBJ2-1, and TRBD1 matches 9 of the central bases. This clonotype was sampled from a woman under 30 in good health. The sequenced sample consisted of CD4+ T cells sorted from blood. In nucleotide form, the sequence is TGTGCCAGCAGCATGGACAGGGGCAATGAGCAGTTCTTC. It encodes CASSMDRGNEQFF.